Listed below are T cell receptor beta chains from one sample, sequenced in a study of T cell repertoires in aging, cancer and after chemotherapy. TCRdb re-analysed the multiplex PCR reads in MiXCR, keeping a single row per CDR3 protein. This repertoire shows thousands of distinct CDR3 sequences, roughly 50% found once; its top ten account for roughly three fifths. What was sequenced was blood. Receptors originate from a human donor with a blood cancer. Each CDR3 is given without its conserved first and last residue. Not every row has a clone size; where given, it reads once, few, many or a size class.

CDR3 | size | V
ASSFIQGDGYT | . | TRBV12-3/TRBV12-4
ASSEGTSYT | . | TRBV6-5
ASRPKANEKLF | . | TRBV6-5
AWSVGTNQRQH | . | TRBV30
AWTSGTDGYT | few | TRBV30
ASSPWTSPNEQF | . | TRBV6-5
AWSPDRVETQY | medium-sized | TRBV30
ASSRLLRGAGANVLT | . | TRBV6-5
ASSSLTDSPLH | few | TRBV6-5
ASDRGQGFIGELF | . | TRBV12-3/TRBV12-4
ASTWVADSYEQY | . | TRBV27
ALDGRAFGKNEQF | . | TRBV30
SAYRGWNEQF | . | TRBV29-1
ATSRDVLSPLH | . | TRBV15
SAGLQETQY | medium-sized | TRBV29-1
ASRPPSSYNEQF | . | TRBV6-2/TRBV6-3
ASSLNSVGEQY | few | TRBV7-2
ASSYGTGPQETQY | . | TRBV12-3/TRBV12-4
ASSEQGRNNEQF | . | TRBV6-5
ATRTSVSTDTQY | . | TRBV19
ASSLAGYGYT | . | TRBV5-6
ASSVAAPRDTQY | medium-sized | TRBV6-5
ATSRDGTSREQY | . | TRBV15
ASSLGGATSPETQY | . | TRBV6-6